What follows are 19 T cell receptor beta chains derived from one specimen sequenced in a study of regulatory T cells. The study, taken as a whole, reports: Hydrophobic residues at CDR3 positions 6 and 7 were enriched in conventional CD4+ T cells of CD3G-deficient patients.

Primers: 52 TRBV forward and 13 TRBJ reverse. Sequencing was performed with immunoSEQ multiplex PCR; in TCRdb, only in-frame clones are kept and a portion is missing. The sample shows some 38,000 clones, roughly 90% of them seen only once. No antigen is known for these receptors. Sequencing input: conventional CD4+ T cells sorted from blood. The origin of the receptors is a person between 18 and 30 years old with CD3G deficiency.

The chain carries TRBV4-3 and TRBJ1-6; D gene uncertain. V gave up 8 bases and J gave up 8 bases, with 22 bases separating them. Germline-derived CDR1 and CDR2 are LGHNA and YSLEER. The CDR3 has 16 amino acids. The chain's CDR3 is CASAPRPAGGDSPLHF. The DNA of the CDR3 is TGCGCCAGCGCCCCCCGGCCGGCAGGTGGGGATTCACCCCTCCACTTT.

The V and J genes are TRBV30 and TRBJ1-1; 8 nucleotides line up with TRBD1. The CDR3 spans 12 residues. The trim removed 5 bases at V and 4 bases at J, leaving 3 bases unmatched. CDR1 and CDR2 (germline): GTSNPN, SVGIG (reference sequence). The DNA of the CDR3 is TGTGCCTGGGGACAGGGCGGCACTGAAGCTTTCTTT. It is translated as CAWGQGGTEAFF.

The chain is built from TRBV6-1 and TRBJ2-7, with D possibly called TRBD1 or TRBD2 (5 bases each). V lost 6 bases and J lost 4, with 13 bases in between. There are 13 residues in the CDR3. Germline CDR1 is MNHNS and CDR2 is SASEGT. The CDR3 sequence: CASSPGPYYEQYF. The CDR3, as DNA: TGTGCCAGCAGCCCGGGACCCTATTACGAGCAGTACTTC.

Judged by abundance, this clone is large (0.1 to 1%). This chain uses TRBV6-1 with TRBJ2-7; 14 bases agree with TRBD2. CDR1 and CDR2 (germline): MNHNS, SASEGT. The CDR3 length is 14 residues. J gave up 9 bases and V 10 bases, and 11 bases lay outside the gene matches. The CDR3 DNA reads TGTGCCACAGTAACCGGGACTAGCGGGAGTCGGCAGTACTTC. This sequence encodes CATVTGTSGSRQYF.

The chain recombines TRBV6-6 with TRBJ1-1; D unclear. The CDR3 is 11 amino acids. Germline values: CDR1 MNHNY, CDR2 SVGAGI (reference sequence). The V gene lost 7 bases and the J gene lost 7 bases, with 10 bases spanning the gap. DNA for the CDR3: TGTGCCAGCATCTCACGGAATGAAGCTTTCTTT. Amino acid sequence: CASISRNEAFF.

The chain recombines TRBV6-1 with TRBJ2-2, with TRBD2 identical over 11 bases. J gave up 7 bases and V 4 bases, and 8 bases lay outside the gene matches. Looked up from germline, CDR1 is MNHNS and CDR2 is SASEGT. The CDR3 is 16 amino acids. The CDR3 loop reads CASSAPSGRPSGELFF. The CDR3 bases are TGTGCCAGCAGTGCTCCTAGCGGGAGGCCCAGCGGGGAGCTGTTTTTT.

The chain couples TRBV19 to TRBJ2-1; D gene uncertain. The germline V gene encodes CDR1 LNHDA and CDR2 SQIVND (reference sequence). CDR3 size: 15 residues. The germline V and J ends were trimmed by 4 bases and 1 base, with 11 bases remaining between them. The CDR3 here is CASSRGSWSYNEQFF. The CDR3, as DNA: TGTGCCAGTAGTAGGGGTTCTTGGTCCTACAATGAGCAGTTCTTC.

The chain is built from TRBV28 and TRBJ1-5; TRBD1 might be the D (6 bases). The CDR3 covers 16 residues. Per the germline V gene, CDR1 is MDHEN and CDR2 is SYDVKM. Trimming shortened V by 5 bases and J by 0 bases, and 14 bases separated the two germline ends. CDR3 nucleotide sequence: TGTGCCAGCAGTAGGCTCACAGGGTTTAGCAATCAGCCCCAGCATTTT. As protein: CASSRLTGFSNQPQHF.

V gene TRBV6-6 combines with J gene TRBJ1-1; TRBD1 is a possible D gene (6 bases). With 7 bases removed from V and 4 bases from J, the gap between germline ends came to 16 bases. This CDR3 comprises 14 residues. Germline loops: CDR1 MNHNY, CDR2 SVGAGI (reference sequence). The CDR3 DNA follows: TGTGCCAGCACCCCAGGGGTGGTTCGCACTGAAGCTTTCTTT. Translating it yields CASTPGVVRTEAFF.

The V gene is TRBV6-1, the J gene TRBJ1-2; D is possibly TRBD1 (5 bases). V gave up 5 bases and J gave up 4 bases, with 11 bases separating them. The CDR3 totals 13 residues. Germline CDR1 and CDR2: MNHNS and SASEGT. DNA of the CDR3: TGTGCCAGCAGTAAGGGGAGGTTCTATGGCTACACCTTC. Amino acids: CASSKGRFYGYTF.

Only a few counts were recorded for this clone. The rearrangement links TRBV19 to TRBJ2-7; D might be TRBD1 (6 bases). The CDR3 has 13 amino acids. Germline V lookup: CDR1 LNHDA, CDR2 SQIVND (reference sequence). Trimming cost V 3 bases and J 6 bases, with 12 bases left between them. DNA of the CDR3: TGTGCCAGTAGTATCGGGCAGGGGAGCGAGCAGTACTTC. It specifies CASSIGQGSEQYF.

The chain recombines TRBV18 with TRBJ1-1, with TRBD1 matching 7 bases. This CDR3 is built from 13 residues. In germline, CDR1 is KGHSH, CDR2 LQKENI. The J segment lost 1 base and the V segment lost 6 bases, leaving 2 bases of the junction unmatched. CDR3 DNA: TGTGCCAGCTCGGCAGGGGGGAACACTGAAGCTTTCTTT. This codes for CASSAGGNTEAFF.

The V and J genes are TRBV11-3 and TRBJ2-3; possible D gene TRBD2, 6 bases. Germline-derived CDR1 and CDR2 are SGHNT and YENEEA. The CDR3 length is 14 residues. The V end was cut by 11 bases, the J end by 4 bases, with 19 bases between. The CDR3 loop reads CASQAEPGADTQYF. The CDR3 DNA reads as TGTGCCTCCCAGGCGGAGCCGGGGGCAGATACGCAGTATTTT. Drawing the rest from reference TRBV11-3 and TRBJ2-3, the complete variable domain is EAGVVQSPRYKIIEKKQPVAFWCNPISGHNTLYWYLQNLGQGPELLIRYENEEAVDDSQLPKDRFSAERLKGVDSTLKIQPAELGDSAVYLCASQAEPGADTQYFGPGTRLTVL.

The chain couples TRBV7-2 to TRBJ1-4; D is undetermined. Germline V lookup: CDR1 SGHTA, CDR2 FQGNSA. This CDR3 spans 13 amino acids. The V end was cut by 0 bases, the J end by 8 bases, with 7 bases between. This CDR3 reads CASSLALGEKLFF. The CDR3 bases are TGTGCCAGCAGCTTAGCGCTTGGGGAAAAACTGTTTTTT.

The chain has TRBV5-1 and TRBJ2-2; D ambiguous. Looked up from germline, CDR1 is SGHRS and CDR2 is YFSETQ. V lost 0 bases and J 1 base, leaving 7 bases between the germline ends. This CDR3 region has 15 residues. As DNA, the CDR3 is TGCGCCAGCAGCTTGGTGGCGTTGAACACCGGGGAGCTGTTTTTT. Protein product: CASSLVALNTGELFF.

This chain connects TRBV10-3 to TRBJ1-1; D is unresolved. In germline, CDR1 is ENHRY, CDR2 SYGVKD. The CDR3 is 13 residues long. V shed 10 bases and J shed 0 bases, with 12 bases lying between them. The CDR3 DNA is TGTGCCACCCGAATGGGCCTGAACACTGAAGCTTTCTTT. Its protein product is CATRMGLNTEAFF.

V usage is TRBV5-1 and J usage is TRBJ1-1; D not certain. Germline lookup yields CDR1 SGHRS and CDR2 YFSETQ. The V end lost 2 bases, the J end lost 8 bases, and 19 bases lay between the germline ends. The CDR3 contains 15 residues. The CDR3 loop is CASSFRGRHSGEAFF. The DNA for the CDR3 is TGCGCCAGCAGCTTCAGAGGACGCCATTCAGGCGAAGCTTTCTTT.

This clone was observed once. The rearrangement uses TRBV28 and TRBJ2-5; 7 bases fit TRBD1. With 5 bases clipped from V and 4 bases from J, the junction kept 7 bases outside the gene matches. The CDR3 spans 14 residues. Germline lookup yields CDR1 MDHEN and CDR2 SYDVKM. CDR3 amino acids: CASSPTGVVETQYF. The CDR3 coding sequence is TGTGCCAGCAGTCCTACAGGGGTAGTAGAGACCCAGTACTTC.

CDR3 protein: CASSLGGTVSNEQFF. CDR3 DNA sequence: TGCGCCAGCAGCTTGGGTGGGACAGTTTCCAATGAGCAGTTCTTC. The V and J genes are TRBV5-1 and TRBJ2-1; TRBD1 agrees at 7 bases. The V and J ends lost 0 bases and 6 bases, in that order; junction bases with no gene match: 6. The CDR3 spans 15 residues. The germline V gene has CDR1 SGHRS and CDR2 YFSETQ.